The entry below gives a single T cell receptor (beta chain) sequence along with its context. Its antigen remains unidentified. The sorted-subset replicate PCRs were given around 200 ng DNA, which is 27,000 or so T cell genomes. TCRdb keeps only in-frame clones here, not all; method: immunoSEQ multiplex PCR. Of about 960,000 clones detected, less than 85% appear once; the ten largest clones hold approximately 1.5%. This record belongs to a study of shared clonotypes between healthy human individuals. Study results and limitations: Non-shared clonotypes showed lower generation probabilities than clonotypes common to all four donors.

Germline loops: CDR1 KGHSH, CDR2 LQKENI. The V end was cut by 4 bases, the J end by 4 bases, with 9 bases between. The CDR3 runs to 13 residues. This receptor was obtained from a man in his late teens or twenties in good health. The sequencing sample was made of memory CD4+ T cells sorted from blood. Regarding subset: CD45RA-negative fraction. V usage is TRBV18 and J usage is TRBJ2-3; D unresolved. CDR3: CASSLGIPDTQYF. The CDR3 bases are TGTGCCAGCTCACTGGGGATCCCAGATACGCAGTATTTT.